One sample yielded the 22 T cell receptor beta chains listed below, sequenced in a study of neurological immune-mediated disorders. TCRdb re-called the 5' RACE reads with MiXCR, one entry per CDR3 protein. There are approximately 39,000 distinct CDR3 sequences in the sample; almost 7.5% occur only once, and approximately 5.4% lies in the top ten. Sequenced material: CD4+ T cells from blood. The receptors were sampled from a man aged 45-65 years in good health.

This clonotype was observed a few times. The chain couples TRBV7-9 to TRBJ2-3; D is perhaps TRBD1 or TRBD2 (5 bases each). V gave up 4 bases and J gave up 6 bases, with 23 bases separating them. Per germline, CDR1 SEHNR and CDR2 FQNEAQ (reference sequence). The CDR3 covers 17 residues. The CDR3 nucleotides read TGTGCCAGCAGCTGGGGCCAGGTGGGACGAATAGAGGATACGCAGTATTTT. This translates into CASSWGQVGRIEDTQYF.

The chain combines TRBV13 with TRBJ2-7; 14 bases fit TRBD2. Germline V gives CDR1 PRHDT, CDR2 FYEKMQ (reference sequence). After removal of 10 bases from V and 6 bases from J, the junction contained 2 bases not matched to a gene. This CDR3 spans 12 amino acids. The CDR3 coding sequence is TGTGCCACGGGACTAGCGGGAGTCGAGCAGTACTTC. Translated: CATGLAGVEQYF.

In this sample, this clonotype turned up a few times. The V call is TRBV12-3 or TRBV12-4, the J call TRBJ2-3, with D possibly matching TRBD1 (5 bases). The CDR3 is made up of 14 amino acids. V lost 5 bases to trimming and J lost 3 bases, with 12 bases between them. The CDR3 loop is CASSPMTATDTQYF. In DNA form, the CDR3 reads TGTGCCAGCAGTCCGATGACAGCTACAGATACGCAGTATTTT.

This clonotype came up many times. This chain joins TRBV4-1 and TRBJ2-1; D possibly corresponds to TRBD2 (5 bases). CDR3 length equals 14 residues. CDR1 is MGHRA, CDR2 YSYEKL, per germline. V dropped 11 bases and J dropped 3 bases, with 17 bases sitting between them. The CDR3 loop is CASNSGKGYNEQFF. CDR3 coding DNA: TGCGCCTCGAACTCGGGGAAGGGCTACAATGAGCAGTTCTTC.

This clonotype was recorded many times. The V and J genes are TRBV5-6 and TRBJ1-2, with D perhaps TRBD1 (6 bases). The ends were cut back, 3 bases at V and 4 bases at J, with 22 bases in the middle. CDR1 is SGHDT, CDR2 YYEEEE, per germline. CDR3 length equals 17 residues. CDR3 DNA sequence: TGTGCCAGCAGCTCGGGGGCATTGGAAGGGTCTGGCTATGGCTACACCTTC. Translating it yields CASSSGALEGSGYGYTF.

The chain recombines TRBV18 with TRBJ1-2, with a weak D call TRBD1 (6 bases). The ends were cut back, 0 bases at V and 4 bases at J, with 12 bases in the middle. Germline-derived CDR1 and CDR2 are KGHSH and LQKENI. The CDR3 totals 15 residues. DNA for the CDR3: TGTGCCAGCTCACCACCGGCAGGGGTAGGCTATGGCTACACCTTC. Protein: CASSPPAGVGYGYTF.

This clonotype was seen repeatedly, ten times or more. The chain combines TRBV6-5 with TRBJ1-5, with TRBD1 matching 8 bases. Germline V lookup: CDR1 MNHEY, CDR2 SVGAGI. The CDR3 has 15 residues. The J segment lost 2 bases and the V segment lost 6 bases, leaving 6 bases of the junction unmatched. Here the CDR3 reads CASRDRGGGNQPQHF. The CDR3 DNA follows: TGTGCCAGCAGAGACAGGGGAGGAGGCAATCAGCCCCAGCATTTT.

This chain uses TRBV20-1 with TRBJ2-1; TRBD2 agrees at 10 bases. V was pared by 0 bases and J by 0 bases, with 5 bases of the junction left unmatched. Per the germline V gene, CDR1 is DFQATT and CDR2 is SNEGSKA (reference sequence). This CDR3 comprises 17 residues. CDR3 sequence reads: CSARDWTSGSSYNEQFF. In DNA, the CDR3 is TGCAGTGCTAGAGATTGGACTAGCGGTAGCTCCTACAATGAGCAGTTCTTC.

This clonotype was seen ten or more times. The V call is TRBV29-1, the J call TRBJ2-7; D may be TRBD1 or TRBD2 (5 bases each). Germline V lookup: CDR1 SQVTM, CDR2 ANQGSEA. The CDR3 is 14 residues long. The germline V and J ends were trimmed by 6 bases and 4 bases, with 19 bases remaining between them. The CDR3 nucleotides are TGCAGCGTCACTTGGGGGTCTGGGCCGTACGAGCAGTACTTC. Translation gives CSVTWGSGPYEQYF.

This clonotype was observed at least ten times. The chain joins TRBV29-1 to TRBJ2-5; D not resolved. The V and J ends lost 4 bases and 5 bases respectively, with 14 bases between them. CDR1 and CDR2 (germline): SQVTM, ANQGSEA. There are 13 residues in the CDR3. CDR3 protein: CSVGGVLGETQYF. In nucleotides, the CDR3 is TGCAGCGTTGGAGGCGTGCTCGGCGAGACCCAGTACTTC.

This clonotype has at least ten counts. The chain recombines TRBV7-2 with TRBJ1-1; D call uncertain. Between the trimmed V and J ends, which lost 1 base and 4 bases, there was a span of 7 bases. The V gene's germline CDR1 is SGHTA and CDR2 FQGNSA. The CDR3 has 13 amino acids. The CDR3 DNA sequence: TGTGCCAGCAGCTTAGTGGGCCCCACTGAAGCTTTCTTT. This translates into CASSLVGPTEAFF.

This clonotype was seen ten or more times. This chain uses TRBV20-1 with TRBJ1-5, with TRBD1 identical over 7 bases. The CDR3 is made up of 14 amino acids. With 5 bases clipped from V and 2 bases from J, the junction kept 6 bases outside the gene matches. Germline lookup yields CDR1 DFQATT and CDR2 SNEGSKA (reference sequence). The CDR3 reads CSASGGAGNQPQHF. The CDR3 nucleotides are TGCAGTGCTTCAGGGGGAGCTGGCAATCAGCCCCAGCATTTT.

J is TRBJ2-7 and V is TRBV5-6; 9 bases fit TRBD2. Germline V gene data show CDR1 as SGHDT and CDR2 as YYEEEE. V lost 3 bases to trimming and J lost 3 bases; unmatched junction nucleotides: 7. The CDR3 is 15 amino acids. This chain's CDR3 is CASSWPTSGLYEQYF. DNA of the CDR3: TGTGCCAGCAGCTGGCCAACTAGCGGGCTCTACGAGCAGTACTTC. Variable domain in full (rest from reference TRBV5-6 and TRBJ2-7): DAGVTQSPTHLIKTRGQQVTLRCSPKSGHDTVSWYQQALGQGPQFIFQYYEEEERQRGNFPDRFSGHQFPNYSSELNVNALLLGDSALYLCASSWPTSGLYEQYFGPGTRLTVT.

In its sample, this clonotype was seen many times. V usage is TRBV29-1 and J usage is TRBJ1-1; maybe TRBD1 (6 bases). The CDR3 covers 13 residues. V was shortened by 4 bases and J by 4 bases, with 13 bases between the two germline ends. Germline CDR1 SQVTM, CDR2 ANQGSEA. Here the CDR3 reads CSVGPGVGTEAFF. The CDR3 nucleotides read TGCAGCGTTGGTCCAGGGGTCGGCACTGAAGCTTTCTTT.

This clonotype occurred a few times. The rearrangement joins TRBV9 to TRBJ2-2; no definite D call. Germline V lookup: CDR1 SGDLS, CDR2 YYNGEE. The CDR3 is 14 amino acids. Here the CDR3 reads CANSVAPEKGELFF. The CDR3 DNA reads TGTGCAAACAGCGTGGCTCCGGAAAAAGGGGAGCTGTTTTTT.

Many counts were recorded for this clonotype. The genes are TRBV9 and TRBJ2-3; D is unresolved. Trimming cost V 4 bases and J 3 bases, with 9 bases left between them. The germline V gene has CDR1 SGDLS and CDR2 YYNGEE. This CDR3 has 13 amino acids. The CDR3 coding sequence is TGTGCCAGCAGCACGCCAGGAACAGATACGCAGTATTTT. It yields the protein CASSTPGTDTQYF.

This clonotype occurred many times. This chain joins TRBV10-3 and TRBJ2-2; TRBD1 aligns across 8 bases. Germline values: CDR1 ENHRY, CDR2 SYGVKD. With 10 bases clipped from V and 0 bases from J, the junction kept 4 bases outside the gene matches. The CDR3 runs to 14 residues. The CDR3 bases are TGTGCCACCGTGACAGGGGCGAACACCGGGGAGCTGTTTTTT. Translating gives CATVTGANTGELFF.

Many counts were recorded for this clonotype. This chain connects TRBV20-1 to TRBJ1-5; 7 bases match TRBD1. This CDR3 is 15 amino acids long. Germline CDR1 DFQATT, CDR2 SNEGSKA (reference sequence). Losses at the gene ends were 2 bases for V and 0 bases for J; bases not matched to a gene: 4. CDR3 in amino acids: CSARSTGVSNQPQHF. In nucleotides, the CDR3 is TGCAGTGCTAGATCCACAGGGGTTAGCAATCAGCCCCAGCATTTT.

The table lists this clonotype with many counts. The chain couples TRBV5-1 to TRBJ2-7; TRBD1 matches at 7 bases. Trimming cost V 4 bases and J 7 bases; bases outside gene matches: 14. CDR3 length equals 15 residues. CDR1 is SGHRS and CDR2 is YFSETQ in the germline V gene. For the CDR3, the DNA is TGCGCCAGCAGCCCGGACAGGTCCCTGCCGGGGGAGCAGTACTTC. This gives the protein CASSPDRSLPGEQYF.

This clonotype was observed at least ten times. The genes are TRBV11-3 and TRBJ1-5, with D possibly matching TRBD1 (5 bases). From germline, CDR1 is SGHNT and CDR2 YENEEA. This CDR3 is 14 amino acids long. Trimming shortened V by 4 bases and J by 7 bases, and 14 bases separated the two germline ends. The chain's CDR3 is CASSSSGMWQPQHF. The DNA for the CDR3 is TGTGCCAGCAGCTCCTCAGGGATGTGGCAGCCCCAGCATTTT.

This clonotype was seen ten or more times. The CDR3 region is CASSLPGGTYEQYF. The CDR3 bases are TGTGCCAGCAGCCTCCCGGGAGGGACCTACGAGCAGTACTTC. The V gene is TRBV28, the J gene TRBJ2-7; 8 bases align to TRBD2. Germline CDR1 and CDR2: MDHEN and SYDVKM. V was pared by 6 bases and J by 2 bases, with 6 bases of the junction left unmatched. There are 14 residues in the CDR3.

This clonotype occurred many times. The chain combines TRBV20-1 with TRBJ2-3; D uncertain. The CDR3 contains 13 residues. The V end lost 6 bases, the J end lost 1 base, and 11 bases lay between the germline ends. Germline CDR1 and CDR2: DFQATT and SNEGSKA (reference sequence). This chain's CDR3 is CSAVRTGTDTQYF. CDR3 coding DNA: TGCAGTGCCGTTCGAACGGGCACAGATACGCAGTATTTT.